These 10 T cell receptor beta chains share one sample of origin, sequenced in a study of patients and donors after allogeneic stem cell transplantation. TCRdb reprocessed the RT-PCR reads with MiXCR, giving one entry per CDR3 protein. In the table there are about 200,000 distinct CDR3 sequences, more than 35% of which are singletons. Source material: blood, either unsorted or a sorted T cell fraction (not recorded which). The receptors derive from a human donor who was either an allogeneic HSCT recipient or a stem cell or donor lymphocyte infusion donor (not recorded which). It is not recorded whose cells these are; they may come from a transplant donor.

The genes are TRBV10-3 and TRBJ1-2; D is undetermined. This CDR3 is built from 13 residues. The germline V and J ends were trimmed by 4 bases and 2 bases, with 8 bases remaining between them. Germline assignment: CDR1 ENHRY and CDR2 SYGVKD. In nucleotides, the CDR3 is TGTGCCATCAGTGCCCAGGAGAACTATGGCTACACCTTC. It specifies CAISAQENYGYTF.

This clonotype occurred a few times. The rearrangement joins TRBV3-1 to TRBJ1-4; no clear D gene. V was cut by 4 bases and J by 11 bases, with 17 bases left in between. The length of the CDR3 is 14 residues. The germline V gene has CDR1 LGHDT and CDR2 YNNKEL (reference sequence). CDR3 sequence (DNA): TGTGCCAGCAGCCCACGGAGGGCCTTCGGGAAACTGTTTTTT. Amino acid sequence: CASSPRRAFGKLFF.

CDR3 region: CATSETIGTEAFF. The CDR3 region has the DNA TGTGCCACCAGTGAAACCATAGGGACAGAAGCTTTCTTT. The chain employs TRBV24-1 and TRBJ1-1, with D perhaps matching TRBD1 (6 bases). Germline CDR1 KGHDR, CDR2 SFDVKD. This CDR3 is built from 13 residues. The ends were cut back, 4 bases at V and 8 bases at J, with 13 bases in the middle.

The chain combines TRBV25-1 with TRBJ2-2, with 7 bases aligning to TRBD1. The CDR3 sequence is 14 residues long. The germline CDR1 and CDR2 sequences are MGHDK and SYGVNS. V dropped 6 bases and J dropped 0; count of bases not matched to a gene: 1. Here the CDR3 reads CASRDRSNTGELFF. The DNA of the CDR3 is TGTGCCAGCAGGGACAGGTCGAACACCGGGGAGCTGTTTTTT.

The chain joins TRBV9 to TRBJ2-3; D unresolved. The CDR3 extends over 15 amino acids. Germline V gives CDR1 SGDLS, CDR2 YYNGEE. The V end lost 5 bases, the J end lost 0 bases, and 13 bases lay between the germline ends. The CDR3 spells CASSSSWGSTDTQYF. The CDR3 coding sequence is TGTGCCAGCAGTAGTTCATGGGGTAGCACAGATACGCAGTATTTT.

The chain links TRBV29-1 to TRBJ1-1, with 9 bases aligning to TRBD1. The V and J ends lost 6 bases and 2 bases, in that order; junction bases with no gene match: 4. The CDR3 loop spans 13 amino acids. The V gene's germline CDR1 is SQVTM and CDR2 ANQGSEA. CDR3 coding DNA: TGCAGCGTCGCGGGACAGGGAAACACTGAAGCTTTCTTT. Translated, it gives CSVAGQGNTEAFF.

J is TRBJ2-5 and V is TRBV11-3, with a possible D match to TRBD1 (5 bases). This CDR3 has 15 amino acids. Trimming removed 5 bases at V and 5 bases at J, with 18 bases between. Germline-derived CDR1 and CDR2 are SGHNT and YENEEA. CDR3 coding DNA: TGTGCCAGCAGCCCCCGTCCAGGGCGGATGGAGACCCAGTACTTC. Residues: CASSPRPGRMETQYF.

This clonotype has only a few counts. The CDR3 sequence: CASSLGQAGEKLFF. Written as DNA, the CDR3 is TGTGCCAGCAGCTTGGGACAGGCGGGTGAAAAACTGTTTTTT. The J gene is TRBJ1-4, the V gene TRBV5-5; perhaps TRBD1 as D (6 bases). This CDR3 comprises 14 residues. Looked up from germline, CDR1 is SGHKS and CDR2 is YYEKEE (reference sequence). V was shortened by 0 bases and J by 7 bases, with 10 bases between the two germline ends.

The chain is built from TRBV7-3 and TRBJ2-1; 12 bases are a match to TRBD1. V dropped 1 base and J dropped 14; count of bases not matched to a gene: 6. The CDR3 has 14 amino acids. Per germline, CDR1 SGHTA and CDR2 FQGTGA. CDR3 in amino acids: CASSLMGQGAGEFF. The DNA of the CDR3 is TGTGCCAGCAGCTTAATGGGACAGGGGGCCGGAGAGTTCTTC.

There are a few counts of this clonotype. V is TRBV19 and J is TRBJ1-1; D is ambiguous. Looked up from germline, CDR1 is LNHDA and CDR2 is SQIVND (reference sequence). V was pared by 5 bases and J by 5 bases, with 12 bases between. The CDR3 has 13 residues. The CDR3 bases are TGTGCCAGTAGTTCGGGGTATCGGACTGAAGCTTTCTTT. Translated, it gives CASSSGYRTEAFF.